This T cell receptor (beta chain) is from a study of blood T cell repertoires in COVID-19. Whole-study context: Sites across the United States, Italy and Spain contributed samples from acute and convalescent COVID-19. T cells, B-cell-depleted T cells, or PBMCs supplied cDNA or gDNA.

Germline CDR1 and CDR2: SNHLY and FYNNEI. With 3 bases removed from V and 4 bases from J, the gap between germline ends came to 12 bases. The CDR3 contains 14 residues. Original handling: The assay estimated nucleated cells by amplifying reference gene primers. Here immunoSEQ multiplex PCR was the method, and the copy in TCRdb shows in-frame clones only, minus some. The V and J calls and clone size come from that table; D and trimming were worked out from the DNA. The sample yields roughly 430,000 clones, approximately 91% seen once. Cohort allocation depended upon clinical history that participants reported.

The chain recombines TRBV2 with TRBJ1-2; no clear D gene. The TCR originated in a woman aged 40 to 49 with acute COVID-19. Sequenced sample: PBMCs or T cells enriched from blood (not recorded which). The CDR3 is CASSEEGPPYGYTF. The CDR3 coding sequence is TGTGCCAGCAGTGAGGAGGGCCCTCCCTATGGCTACACCTTC.